This T cell receptor beta chain was profiled in a study of OX40 agonist ivuxolimab in advanced cancers. Looking at the study overall: Ivuxolimab, which is an agonistic anti-OX40 (CD134) antibody, was administered to the patients. Subjects had a mean age of roughly 57 years, with a range of 23 to 79; roughly 83% were male.

The data were produced by immunoSEQ multiplex PCR, yet TCRdb's version contains in-frame clones alone and is incomplete. The repertoire holds about 36,000 clones, with about 81% as singletons. Trimming at V came to 8 bases and at J to 5 bases, leaving 8 bases not matched to a gene. The CDR3 is made up of 14 amino acids. In germline, CDR1 is LNHDA, CDR2 SQIVND (reference sequence). This clonotype was obtained from an adult with an advanced solid tumor such as melanoma, head and neck, liver or kidney cancer. The genes are TRBV19 and TRBJ2-4, with TRBD2 identical over 8 bases. The sequenced sample was CD4+ or CD8+ T cells sorted from blood, obtained in a trial of the OX40 agonist ivuxolimab. CDR3 region: CASDDSGAENIQYF. The CDR3 DNA sequence: TGTGCCAGTGACGATAGCGGGGCTGAAAACATTCAGTACTTC.